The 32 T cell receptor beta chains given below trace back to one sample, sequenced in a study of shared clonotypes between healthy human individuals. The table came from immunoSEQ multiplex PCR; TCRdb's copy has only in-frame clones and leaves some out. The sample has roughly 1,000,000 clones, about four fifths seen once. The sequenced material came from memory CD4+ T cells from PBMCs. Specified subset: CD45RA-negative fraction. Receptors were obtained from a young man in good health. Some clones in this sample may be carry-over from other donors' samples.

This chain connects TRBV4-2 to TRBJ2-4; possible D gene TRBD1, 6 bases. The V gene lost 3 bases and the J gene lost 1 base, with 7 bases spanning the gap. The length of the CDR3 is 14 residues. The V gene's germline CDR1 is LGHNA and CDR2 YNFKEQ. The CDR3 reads CASSQGAAKNIQYF. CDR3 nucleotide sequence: TGTGCCAGCAGCCAGGGGGCGGCCAAAAACATTCAGTACTTC.

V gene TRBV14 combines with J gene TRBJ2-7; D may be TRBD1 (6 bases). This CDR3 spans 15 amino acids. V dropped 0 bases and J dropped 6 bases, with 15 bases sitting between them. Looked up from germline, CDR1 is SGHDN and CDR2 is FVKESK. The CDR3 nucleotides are TGTGCCAGCAGCCAAGATCACCAGGGGTGGGTCGAGCAGTACTTC. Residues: CASSQDHQGWVEQYF.

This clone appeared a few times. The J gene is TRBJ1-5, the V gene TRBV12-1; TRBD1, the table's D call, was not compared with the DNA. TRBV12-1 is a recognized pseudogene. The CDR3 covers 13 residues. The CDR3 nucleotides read TGTGCCAGCAGCTTACCGCAAGGGGGGCCCCAGCATTTT. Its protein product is CASSLPQGGPQHF.

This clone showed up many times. The CDR3 nucleotides read TGCGCCAGCAGCTTGGGCGGAAGGCAGGACATTCAGTACTTC. This encodes CASSLGGRQDIQYF. The chain combines TRBV5-1 with TRBJ2-4; D remains ambiguous. This CDR3 is built from 14 residues. The germline V gene has CDR1 SGHRS and CDR2 YFSETQ. V was trimmed by 0 bases and J by 8 bases, leaving 12 bases between them.

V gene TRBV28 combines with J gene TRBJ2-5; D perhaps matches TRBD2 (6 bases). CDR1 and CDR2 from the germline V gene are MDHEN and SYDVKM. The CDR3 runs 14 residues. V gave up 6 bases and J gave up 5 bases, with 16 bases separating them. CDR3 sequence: CASSRWGSGETQYF. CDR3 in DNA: TGTGCCAGCAGCCGTTGGGGAAGCGGGGAGACCCAGTACTTC.

The CDR3 nucleotides read TGCGCCAGCAGCTTGGGGACTAGCGGTTGGGAGACCCAGTACTTC. Protein: CASSLGTSGWETQYF. The V and J genes are TRBV5-1 and TRBJ2-5, with 10 bases lining up with TRBD2. Germline loops: CDR1 SGHRS, CDR2 YFSETQ. The CDR3 length is 15 residues. After removal of 0 bases from V and 5 bases from J, the junction contained 4 bases not matched to a gene.

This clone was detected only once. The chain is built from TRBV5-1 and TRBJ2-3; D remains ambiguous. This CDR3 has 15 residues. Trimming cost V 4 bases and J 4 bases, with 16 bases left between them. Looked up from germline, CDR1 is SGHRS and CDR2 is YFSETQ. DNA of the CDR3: TGCGCCAGCAGCAACCCGGGTTTGGGTGCAGATACGCAGTATTTT. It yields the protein CASSNPGLGADTQYF.

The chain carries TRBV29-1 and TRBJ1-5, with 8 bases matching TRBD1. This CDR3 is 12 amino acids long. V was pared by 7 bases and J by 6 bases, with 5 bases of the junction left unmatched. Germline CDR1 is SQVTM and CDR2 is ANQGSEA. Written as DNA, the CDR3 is TGCAGCGCAGGGGGCGCCGGTCAGCCCCAGCATTTT. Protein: CSAGGAGQPQHF.

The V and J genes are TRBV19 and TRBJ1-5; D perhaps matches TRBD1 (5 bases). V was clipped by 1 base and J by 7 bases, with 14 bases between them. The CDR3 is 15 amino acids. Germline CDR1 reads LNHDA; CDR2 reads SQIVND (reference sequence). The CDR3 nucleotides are TGTGCCAGTAGTATAGTTTCGGGGCTGAGGCAGCCCCAGCATTTT. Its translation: CASSIVSGLRQPQHF. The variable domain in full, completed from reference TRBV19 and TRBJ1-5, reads DGGITQSPKYLFRKEGQNVTLSCEQNLNHDAMYWYRQDPGQGLRLIYYSQIVNDFQKGDIAEGYSVSREKKESFPLTVTSAQKNPTAFYLCASSIVSGLRQPQHFGDGTRLSIL.

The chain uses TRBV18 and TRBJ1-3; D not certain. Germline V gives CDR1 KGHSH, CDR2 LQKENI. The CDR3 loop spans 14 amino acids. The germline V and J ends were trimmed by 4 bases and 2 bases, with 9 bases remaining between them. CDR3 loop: CASSQSAAGNTIYF. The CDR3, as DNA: TGTGCCAGCTCACAATCCGCGGCTGGAAACACCATATATTTT.

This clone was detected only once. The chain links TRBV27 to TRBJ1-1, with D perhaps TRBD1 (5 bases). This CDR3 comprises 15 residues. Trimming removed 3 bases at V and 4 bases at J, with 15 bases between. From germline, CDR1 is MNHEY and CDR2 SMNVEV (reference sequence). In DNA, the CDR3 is TGTGCCAGCAGTTTTATTAGAAGCGGGGGCACTGAAGCTTTCTTT. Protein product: CASSFIRSGGTEAFF.

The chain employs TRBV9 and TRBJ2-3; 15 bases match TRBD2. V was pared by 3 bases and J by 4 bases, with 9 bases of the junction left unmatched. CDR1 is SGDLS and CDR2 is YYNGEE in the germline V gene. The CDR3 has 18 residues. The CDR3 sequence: CASSGGLAGGPGPDTQYF. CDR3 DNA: TGTGCCAGCAGCGGAGGACTAGCGGGAGGGCCTGGCCCAGATACGCAGTATTTT. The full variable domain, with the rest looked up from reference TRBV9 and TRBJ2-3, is DSGVTQTPKHLITATGQRVTLRCSPRSGDLSVYWYQQSLDQGLQFLIQYYNGEERAKGNILERFSAQQFPDLHSELNLSSLELGDSALYFCASSGGLAGGPGPDTQYFGPGTRLTVL.

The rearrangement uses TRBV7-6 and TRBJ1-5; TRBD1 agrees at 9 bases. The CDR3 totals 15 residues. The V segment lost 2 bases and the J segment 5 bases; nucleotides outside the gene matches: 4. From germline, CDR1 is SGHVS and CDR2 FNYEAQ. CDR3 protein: CASSLQGQGDQPQHF. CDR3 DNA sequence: TGTGCCAGCAGCTTACAGGGACAGGGAGATCAGCCCCAGCATTTT.

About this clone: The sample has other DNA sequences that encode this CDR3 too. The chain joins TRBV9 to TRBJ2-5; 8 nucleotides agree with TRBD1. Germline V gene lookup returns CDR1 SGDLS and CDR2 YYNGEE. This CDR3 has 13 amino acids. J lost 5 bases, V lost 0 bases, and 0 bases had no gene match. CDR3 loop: CASSVAGGETQYF. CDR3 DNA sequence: TGTGCCAGCAGCGTAGCAGGGGGCGAGACCCAGTACTTC.

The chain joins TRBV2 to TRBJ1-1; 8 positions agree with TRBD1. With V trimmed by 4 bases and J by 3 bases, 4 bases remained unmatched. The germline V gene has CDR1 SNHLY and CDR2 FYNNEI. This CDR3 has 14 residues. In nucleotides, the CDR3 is TGTGCCAGCAGTGGGGTGGGACAGGACACTGAAGCTTTCTTT. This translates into CASSGVGQDTEAFF. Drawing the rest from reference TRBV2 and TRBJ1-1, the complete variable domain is EPEVTQTPSHQVTQMGQEVILRCVPISNHLYFYWYRQILGQKVEFLVSFYNNEISEKSEIFDDQFSVERPDGSNFTLKIRSTKLEDSAMYFCASSGVGQDTEAFFGQGTRLTVV.

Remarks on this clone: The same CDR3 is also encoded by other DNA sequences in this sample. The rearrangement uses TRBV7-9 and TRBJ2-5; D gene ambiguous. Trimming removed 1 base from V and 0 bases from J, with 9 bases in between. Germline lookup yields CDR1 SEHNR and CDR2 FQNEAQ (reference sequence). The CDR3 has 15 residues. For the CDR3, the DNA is TGTGCCAGCAGCTTAGGGGCAGGCTACCAAGAGACCCAGTACTTC. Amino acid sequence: CASSLGAGYQETQYF.

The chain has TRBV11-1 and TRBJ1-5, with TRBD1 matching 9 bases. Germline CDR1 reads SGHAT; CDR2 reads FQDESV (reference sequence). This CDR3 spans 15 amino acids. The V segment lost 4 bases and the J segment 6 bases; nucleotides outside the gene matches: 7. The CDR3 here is CASSSDRGIGQPQHF. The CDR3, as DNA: TGTGCCAGCAGCTCAGACAGGGGGATAGGTCAGCCCCAGCATTTT.

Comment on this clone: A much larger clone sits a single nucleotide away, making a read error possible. This chain's CDR3 is CASSHSNQPQHF. The DNA for the CDR3 is TGTGCCAGCAGCCACAGCAATCAGCCCCAGCATTTT. V usage is TRBV7-3 and J usage is TRBJ1-5; no clear D. V lost 5 bases and J lost 1, with 3 bases in between. This CDR3 comprises 12 residues. The germline V gene has CDR1 SGHTA and CDR2 FQGTGA.

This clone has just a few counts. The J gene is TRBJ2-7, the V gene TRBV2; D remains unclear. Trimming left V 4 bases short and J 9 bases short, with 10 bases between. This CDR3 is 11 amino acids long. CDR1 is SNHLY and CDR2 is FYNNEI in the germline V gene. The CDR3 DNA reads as TGTGCCAGCAGTGCTATGAGGTGGCAGTACTTC. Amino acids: CASSAMRWQYF. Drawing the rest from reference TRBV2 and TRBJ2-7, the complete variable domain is EPEVTQTPSHQVTQMGQEVILRCVPISNHLYFYWYRQILGQKVEFLVSFYNNEISEKSEIFDDQFSVERPDGSNFTLKIRSTKLEDSAMYFCASSAMRWQYFGPGTRLTVT.

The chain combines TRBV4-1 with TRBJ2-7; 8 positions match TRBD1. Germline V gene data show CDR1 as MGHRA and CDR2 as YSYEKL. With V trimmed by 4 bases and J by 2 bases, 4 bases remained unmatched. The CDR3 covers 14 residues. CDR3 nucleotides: TGCGCCAGCAGCCCGGGACAGGCCCCCTACGAGCAGTACTTC. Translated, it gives CASSPGQAPYEQYF.

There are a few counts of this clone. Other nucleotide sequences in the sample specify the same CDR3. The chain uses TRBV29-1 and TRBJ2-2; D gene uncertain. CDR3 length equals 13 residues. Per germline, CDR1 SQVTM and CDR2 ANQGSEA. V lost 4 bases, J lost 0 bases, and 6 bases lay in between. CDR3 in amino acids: CSVGSANTGELFF. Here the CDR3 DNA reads TGCAGCGTTGGGTCAGCGAACACCGGGGAGCTGTTTTTT.

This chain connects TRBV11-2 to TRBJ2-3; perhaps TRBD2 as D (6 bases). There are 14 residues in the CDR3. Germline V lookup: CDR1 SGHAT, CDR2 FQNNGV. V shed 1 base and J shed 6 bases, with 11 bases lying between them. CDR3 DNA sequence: TGTGCCAGCAGCTTAGCGGGAGCTTCGGATACGCAGTATTTT. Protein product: CASSLAGASDTQYF.

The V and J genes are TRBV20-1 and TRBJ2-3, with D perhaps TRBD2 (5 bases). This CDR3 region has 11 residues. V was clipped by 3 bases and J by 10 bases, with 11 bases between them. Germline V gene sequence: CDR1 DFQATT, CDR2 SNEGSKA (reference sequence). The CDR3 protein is CSASTGGAQYF. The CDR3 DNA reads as TGCAGTGCTAGCACTGGAGGCGCGCAGTATTTT.

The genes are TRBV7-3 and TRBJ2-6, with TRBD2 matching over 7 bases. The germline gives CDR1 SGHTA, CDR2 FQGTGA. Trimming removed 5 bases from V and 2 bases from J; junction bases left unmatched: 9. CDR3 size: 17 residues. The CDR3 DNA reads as TGTGCCAGCAGCCCGCCGGGGAGGGTACCTGGGGCCAACGTCCTGACTTTC. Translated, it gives CASSPPGRVPGANVLTF.

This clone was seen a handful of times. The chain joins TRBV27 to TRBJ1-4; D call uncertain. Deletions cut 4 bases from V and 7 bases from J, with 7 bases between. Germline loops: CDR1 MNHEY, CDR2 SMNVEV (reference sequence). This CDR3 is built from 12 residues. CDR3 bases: TGTGCCAGCAGTTGGCGAGGTGAAAAACTGTTTTTT. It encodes CASSWRGEKLFF.

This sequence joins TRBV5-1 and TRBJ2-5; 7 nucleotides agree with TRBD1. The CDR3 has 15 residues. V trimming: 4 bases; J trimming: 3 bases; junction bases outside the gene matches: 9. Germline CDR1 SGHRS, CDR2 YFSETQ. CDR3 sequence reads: CASSTGITGEETQYF. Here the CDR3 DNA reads TGCGCCAGCAGCACAGGGATAACAGGGGAAGAGACCCAGTACTTC.

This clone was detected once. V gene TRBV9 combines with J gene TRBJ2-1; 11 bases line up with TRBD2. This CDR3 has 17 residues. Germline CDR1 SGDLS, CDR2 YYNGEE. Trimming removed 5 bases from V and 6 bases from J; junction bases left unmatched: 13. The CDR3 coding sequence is TGTGCCAGCAGGAAGCGACAGGGACTAGCGGACCGCAATGAGCAGTTCTTC. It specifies CASRKRQGLADRNEQFF. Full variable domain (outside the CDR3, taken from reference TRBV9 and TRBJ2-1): DSGVTQTPKHLITATGQRVTLRCSPRSGDLSVYWYQQSLDQGLQFLIQYYNGEERAKGNILERFSAQQFPDLHSELNLSSLELGDSALYFCASRKRQGLADRNEQFFGPGTRLTVL.

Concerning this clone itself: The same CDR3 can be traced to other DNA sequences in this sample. CDR3 sequence: CASSPRTGSSYEQYF. CDR3 nucleotide sequence: TGTGCCAGCAGCCCGCGGACAGGGAGCTCCTACGAGCAGTACTTC. The rearrangement joins TRBV28 to TRBJ2-7; 8 nucleotides align to TRBD1. This CDR3 comprises 15 residues. Per the germline V gene, CDR1 is MDHEN and CDR2 is SYDVKM. V lost 6 bases and J lost 0; bases outside the gene matches: 7.

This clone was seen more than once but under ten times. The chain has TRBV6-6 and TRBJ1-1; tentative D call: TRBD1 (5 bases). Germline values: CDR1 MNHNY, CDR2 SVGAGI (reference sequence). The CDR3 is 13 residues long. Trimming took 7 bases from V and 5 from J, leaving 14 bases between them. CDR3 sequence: CASKGGGETEAFF. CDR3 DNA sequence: TGTGCCAGCAAGGGCGGGGGAGAAACTGAAGCTTTCTTT.

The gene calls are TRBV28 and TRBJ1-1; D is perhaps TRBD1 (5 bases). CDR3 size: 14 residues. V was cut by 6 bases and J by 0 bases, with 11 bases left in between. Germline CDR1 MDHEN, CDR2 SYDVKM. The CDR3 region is CASSPGTMNTEAFF. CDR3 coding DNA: TGTGCCAGCAGCCCCGGGACGATGAACACTGAAGCTTTCTTT.

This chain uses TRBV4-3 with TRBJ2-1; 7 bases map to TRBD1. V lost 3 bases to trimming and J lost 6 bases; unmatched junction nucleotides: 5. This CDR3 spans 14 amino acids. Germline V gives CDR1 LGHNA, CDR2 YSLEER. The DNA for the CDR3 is TGCGCCAGCAGCCAGCCGACAGGGTCCAATGAGCAGTTCTTC. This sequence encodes CASSQPTGSNEQFF.

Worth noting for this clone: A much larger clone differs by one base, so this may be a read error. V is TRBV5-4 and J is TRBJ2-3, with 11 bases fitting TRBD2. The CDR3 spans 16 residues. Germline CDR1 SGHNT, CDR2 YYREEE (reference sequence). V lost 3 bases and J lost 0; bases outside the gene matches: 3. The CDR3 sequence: CASSSGTSGSTDTQYF. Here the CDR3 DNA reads TGTGCCAGCAGCTCCGGGACTAGCGGTAGCACAGATACGCAGTATTTT.